A single sample gave rise to the 27 T cell receptor beta chains below, sequenced in a study of blood T cell repertoires in COVID-19. Libraries were prepared by immunoSEQ multiplex PCR; TCRdb keeps only in-frame clonotypes and omits some of them. Among 300,000 or so clones listed, approximately 86% were seen once. Sequencing input: PBMCs or T cells enriched from blood (not recorded which). Every receptor here comes from a woman between 35 and 50 years old with acute COVID-19.

The DNA of the CDR3 is TGTGCCAGTAGGACCACAGGGAGATCGGAGAAACTGTTTTTT. Translated: CASRTTGRSEKLFF. V gene TRBV19 combines with J gene TRBJ1-4; TRBD1 is a possible D gene (6 bases). CDR1 is LNHDA, CDR2 SQIVND, per germline (reference sequence). There are 14 residues in the CDR3. Trimming cost V 6 bases and J 11 bases, with 19 bases left between them.

The chain combines TRBV5-1 with TRBJ2-7; unclear D gene. The CDR3 runs to 14 residues. Germline loops: CDR1 SGHRS, CDR2 YFSETQ. V lost 0 bases and J lost 1, with 8 bases in between. Here the CDR3 DNA reads TGCGCCAGCAGCTTGGATGCGGCATCCTACGAGCAGTACTTC. Its translation is CASSLDAASYEQYF.

The chain links TRBV19 to TRBJ2-3; possible D gene TRBD2, 7 bases. From germline, CDR1 is LNHDA and CDR2 SQIVND (reference sequence). This CDR3 is built from 16 residues. V was cut by 6 bases and J by 1 base, with 17 bases left in between. For the CDR3, the DNA is TGTGCCAGTAGACGAGGTTCGGGGGGCCGCACAGATACGCAGTATTTT. Its protein product is CASRRGSGGRTDTQYF.

About this clone: This same CDR3 is encoded by further DNA sequences in the sample. This chain joins TRBV3-1 (or the pseudogene TRBV3-2) and TRBJ1-6, with 8 bases identical to TRBD1. J was trimmed by 7 bases and V by 1 base; bases with no gene match: 0. Germline lookup yields CDR1 LGHDT and CDR2 YNNKEL (reference sequence). This CDR3 is 14 amino acids long. The CDR3 protein is CASSQGTGNSPLHF. Here the CDR3 DNA reads TGTGCCAGCAGCCAAGGGACAGGGAATTCACCCCTCCACTTT.

This chain joins TRBV9 and TRBJ2-5; D unresolved. V was cut by 4 bases and J by 3 bases, with 10 bases left in between. CDR1 is SGDLS and CDR2 is YYNGEE in the germline V gene. CDR3 length: 13 residues. CDR3 coding DNA: TGTGCCAGCAGCTCCGTAACAGAAGAGACCCAGTACTTC. Translation: CASSSVTEETQYF.

The V call is TRBV10-3, the J call TRBJ2-7; D perhaps matches TRBD2 (5 bases). The CDR3 sequence is 14 residues long. Germline CDR1 ENHRY, CDR2 SYGVKD. Trimming pared 10 bases from V and 3 bases from J, leaving 19 bases between. CDR3 in amino acids: CASGGSDGDYEQYF. DNA of the CDR3: TGTGCCAGCGGTGGGTCGGACGGGGACTACGAGCAGTACTTC.

V usage is TRBV7-2 and J usage is TRBJ2-5, with 9 bases lining up with TRBD2. Germline CDR1 is SGHTA and CDR2 is FQGNSA. V gave up 3 bases and J gave up 3 bases; unmatched junction bases: 8. The CDR3 loop spans 16 amino acids. CDR3 nucleotide sequence: TGTGCCAGCAGCTTTCGACTAGCGGTCCTTAAAGAGACCCAGTACTTC. It yields the protein CASSFRLAVLKETQYF.

This clone has a single count. The chain joins TRBV7-9 to TRBJ2-5; TRBD2 might be the D (6 bases). CDR3 length: 14 amino acids. Deletions cut 1 base from V and 5 bases from J, with 11 bases between. Germline CDR1 and CDR2: SEHNR and FQNEAQ (reference sequence). CDR3 nucleotides: TGTGCCAGCAGCTTAGGACTAGTATGGGAGACCCAGTACTTC. This codes for CASSLGLVWETQYF.

This clone turned up a few times. CDR3 coding DNA: TGTGCCAGCTCCCTCGGGACAGGAGGTCAGCCCCAGCATTTT. Translated: CASSLGTGGQPQHF. This chain links TRBV6-5 with TRBJ1-5; TRBD1 matches 8 bases. The CDR3 has 14 residues. Germline loops: CDR1 MNHEY, CDR2 SVGAGI. Trimming at V came to 8 bases and at J to 6 bases, leaving 9 bases not matched to a gene.

The V gene is TRBV3-1 (or the pseudogene TRBV3-2), the J gene TRBJ2-5, with 8 bases identical to TRBD2. V dropped 0 bases and J dropped 5; count of bases not matched to a gene: 8. The CDR3 consists of 16 residues. The V gene's germline CDR1 is LGHDT and CDR2 YNNKEL (reference sequence). CDR3 bases: TGTGCCAGCAGCCAAGACTTGCGGGGGGCGGGGGAGACCCAGTACTTC. Amino acid sequence: CASSQDLRGAGETQYF.

This clone was recorded a few times. The chain combines TRBV7-9 with TRBJ1-1; no reliable D call. CDR1 SEHNR and CDR2 FQNEAQ come from the germline V gene (reference sequence). This CDR3 is 16 amino acids long. The ends were cut back, 1 base at V and 0 bases at J, with 12 bases in the middle. CDR3 protein: CASSLVSQVLNTEAFF. The CDR3 DNA is TGTGCCAGCAGCTTAGTATCCCAGGTTCTGAACACTGAAGCTTTCTTT.

The chain uses TRBV5-3 and TRBJ2-1; 7 nucleotides agree with TRBD1. TRBV5-3 is identified as an open reading frame with a role that is uncertain. The CDR3 sequence is 19 residues long. After removal of 3 bases from V and 0 bases from J, the junction contained 15 bases not matched to a gene. CDR3 sequence: CARSCPGQRPASSYNEQFF. The CDR3 DNA follows: TGTGCCAGAAGCTGTCCGGGACAGCGCCCTGCGAGCTCCTACAATGAGCAGTTCTTC.

This clone was observed a single time. V is TRBV18 and J is TRBJ1-3, with D possibly being TRBD1 (6 bases). CDR1 KGHSH and CDR2 LQKENI come from the germline V gene. V was cut by 3 bases and J by 4 bases, with 16 bases left in between. The CDR3 runs to 16 residues. The CDR3 spells CASSPSAGGGGNTIYF. Here the CDR3 DNA reads TGTGCCAGCTCACCCAGTGCGGGGGGCGGCGGAAACACCATATATTTT.

Only a few counts were recorded for this clone. The V and J genes are TRBV18 and TRBJ1-2; 8 bases align to TRBD1. CDR3 length: 14 amino acids. Germline CDR1 KGHSH, CDR2 LQKENI. The J segment lost 8 bases and the V segment lost 3 bases, leaving 8 bases of the junction unmatched. The CDR3 is CASSPPTGVGGYTF. The CDR3 nucleotides are TGTGCCAGCTCACCGCCGACAGGGGTGGGAGGCTACACCTTC.

The chain is built from TRBV19 and TRBJ2-7; TRBD1 matches at 9 bases. The CDR3 runs to 16 residues. Trimming cost V 6 bases and J 3 bases; bases outside gene matches: 12. Germline CDR1 reads LNHDA; CDR2 reads SQIVND (reference sequence). CDR3 in amino acids: CASSGIKGQGGYEQYF. The CDR3 DNA is TGTGCCAGTAGCGGTATCAAGGGACAGGGAGGCTACGAGCAGTACTTC.

This chain connects TRBV4-1 to TRBJ1-3; 10 nucleotides line up with TRBD1. Germline CDR1 reads MGHRA; CDR2 reads YSYEKL. The length of the CDR3 is 15 residues. V gave up 3 bases and J gave up 2 bases; unmatched junction bases: 1. The CDR3 DNA follows: TGCGCCAGCAGCCAGGGGACAGGGGCTGGAAACACCATATATTTT. It translates to CASSQGTGAGNTIYF.

In this sample, this clone turned up once. The chain carries TRBV6-5 and TRBJ1-1; 9 nucleotides line up with TRBD1. Looked up from germline, CDR1 is MNHEY and CDR2 is SVGAGI. CDR3 length: 13 residues. Trimming at V came to 4 bases and at J to 4 bases, leaving 1 base not matched to a gene. The CDR3 sequence is CASSLTGGTEAFF. The CDR3 DNA reads TGTGCCAGCAGTTTGACAGGGGGCACTGAAGCTTTCTTT.

This clone was seen just once. CDR3 DNA: TGTGCCAGCAAAGGACTAGCGGGGACCGGGGAGCTGTTTTTT. It encodes CASKGLAGTGELFF. The chain is built from TRBV6-5 and TRBJ2-2; 12 bases match TRBD2. V was pared by 7 bases and J by 5 bases, with 2 bases of the junction left unmatched. The CDR3 is made up of 14 amino acids. Germline V gene data show CDR1 as MNHEY and CDR2 as SVGAGI.

This clone was seen just once. CDR3 sequence reads: CAIGGASTDTQYF. In DNA form, the CDR3 reads TGTGCCATCGGCGGGGCTAGCACAGATACGCAGTATTTT. This chain uses TRBV10-3 with TRBJ2-3; a weak D match, TRBD2 (6 bases). Trimming removed 8 bases from V and 0 bases from J, with 9 bases in between. The CDR3 contains 13 residues. The germline V gene encodes CDR1 ENHRY and CDR2 SYGVKD.

In this sample, this clone turned up a few times. The rearrangement links TRBV4-3 to TRBJ2-2; TRBD2 matches at 8 bases. The CDR3 is 16 amino acids. Trimming removed 0 bases from V and 7 bases from J; junction bases left unmatched: 7. The germline V gene has CDR1 LGHNA and CDR2 YSLEER. The CDR3 is CASSQDGPGGVGELFF. CDR3 coding DNA: TGCGCCAGCAGCCAAGATGGGCCGGGAGGGGTCGGGGAGCTGTTTTTT.

The sample holds a few counts of this clone. The chain uses TRBV6-2 or TRBV6-3 and TRBJ1-1, with 7 positions matching TRBD1. Unmatched junction bases numbered 6, after V lost 5 bases and J lost 0 bases. This CDR3 has 15 amino acids. The V gene's germline CDR1 is MNHEY and CDR2 SVGEGT. The CDR3 nucleotides are TGTGCCAGCAGTAGCCCGACAGGGTTGAACACTGAAGCTTTCTTT. As protein: CASSSPTGLNTEAFF.

The V and J genes are TRBV5-6 and TRBJ1-1, with D possibly being TRBD1 (5 bases). The V gene lost 5 bases and the J gene lost 3 bases, with 17 bases spanning the gap. This CDR3 contains 15 residues. Germline assignment: CDR1 SGHDT and CDR2 YYEEEE. Here the CDR3 reads CASSSRSQGDTEAFF. CDR3 nucleotide sequence: TGTGCCAGCAGTTCACGTTCTCAGGGTGACACTGAAGCTTTCTTT.

The chain combines TRBV3-1 (or the pseudogene TRBV3-2) with TRBJ1-4; no clear D. The CDR3 is 14 amino acids. CDR1 LGHDT and CDR2 YNNKEL come from the germline V gene (reference sequence). Trimming shortened V by 0 bases and J by 10 bases, and 12 bases separated the two germline ends. The CDR3 nucleotides read TGTGCCAGCAGCCAAGATACCGGCCGAGGAAAACTGTTTTTT. It yields the protein CASSQDTGRGKLFF.

The V gene is TRBV25-1, the J gene TRBJ2-2; D gene uncertain. V was pared by 5 bases and J by 7 bases, with 5 bases between. Per germline, CDR1 MGHDK and CDR2 SYGVNS. The length of the CDR3 is 11 residues. The CDR3 sequence: CASSPGGELFF. In DNA, the CDR3 is TGTGCCAGCAGTCCCGGCGGGGAGCTGTTTTTT.

In its sample, this clone was seen once. The chain recombines TRBV6-5 with TRBJ1-4; D not resolved. Trimming removed 7 bases from V and 7 bases from J, with 13 bases in between. This CDR3 is 13 amino acids long. Germline CDR1 reads MNHEY; CDR2 reads SVGAGI. The chain's CDR3 is CASKDQRSEKLFF. DNA of the CDR3: TGTGCCAGCAAGGATCAGCGGTCTGAAAAACTGTTTTTT.

V usage is TRBV7-9 and J usage is TRBJ1-6, with D maybe TRBD1 (6 bases). CDR3 length: 14 amino acids. V lost 5 bases to trimming and J lost 10 bases, with 15 bases between them. CDR1 is SEHNR and CDR2 is FQNEAQ in the germline V gene (reference sequence). CDR3 region: CASSNRAGVSPLHF. The CDR3 DNA reads TGTGCCAGCAGCAACAGGGCAGGCGTATCACCCCTCCACTTT.

The chain recombines TRBV6-5 with TRBJ1-4; a weak D match, TRBD1 (6 bases). This CDR3 has 13 residues. Germline CDR1 reads MNHEY; CDR2 reads SVGAGI. Trimming stripped 10 bases from V and 7 bases from J, with 16 bases between. CDR3 protein: CATSAGASEKLFF. The CDR3, as DNA: TGTGCCACGTCGGCGGGGGCAAGTGAAAAACTGTTTTTT.